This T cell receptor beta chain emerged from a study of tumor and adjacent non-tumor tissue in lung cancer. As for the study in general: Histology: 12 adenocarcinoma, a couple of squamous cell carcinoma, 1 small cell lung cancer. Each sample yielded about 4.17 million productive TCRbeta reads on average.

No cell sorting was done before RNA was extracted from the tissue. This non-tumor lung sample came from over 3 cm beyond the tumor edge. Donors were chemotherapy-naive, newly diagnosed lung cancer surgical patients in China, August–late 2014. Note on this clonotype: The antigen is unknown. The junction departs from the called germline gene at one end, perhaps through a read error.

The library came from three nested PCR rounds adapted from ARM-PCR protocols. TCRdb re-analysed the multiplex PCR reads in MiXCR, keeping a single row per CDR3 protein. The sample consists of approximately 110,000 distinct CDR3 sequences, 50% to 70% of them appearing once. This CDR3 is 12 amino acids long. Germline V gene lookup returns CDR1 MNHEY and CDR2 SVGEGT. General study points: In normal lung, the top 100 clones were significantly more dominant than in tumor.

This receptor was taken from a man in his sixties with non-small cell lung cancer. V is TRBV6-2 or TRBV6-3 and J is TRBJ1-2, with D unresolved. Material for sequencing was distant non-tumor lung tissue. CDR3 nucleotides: TGTGCCGGCAGTTCAGAAGGTCGCGGTTACACCTTC. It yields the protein CAGSSEGRGYTF.